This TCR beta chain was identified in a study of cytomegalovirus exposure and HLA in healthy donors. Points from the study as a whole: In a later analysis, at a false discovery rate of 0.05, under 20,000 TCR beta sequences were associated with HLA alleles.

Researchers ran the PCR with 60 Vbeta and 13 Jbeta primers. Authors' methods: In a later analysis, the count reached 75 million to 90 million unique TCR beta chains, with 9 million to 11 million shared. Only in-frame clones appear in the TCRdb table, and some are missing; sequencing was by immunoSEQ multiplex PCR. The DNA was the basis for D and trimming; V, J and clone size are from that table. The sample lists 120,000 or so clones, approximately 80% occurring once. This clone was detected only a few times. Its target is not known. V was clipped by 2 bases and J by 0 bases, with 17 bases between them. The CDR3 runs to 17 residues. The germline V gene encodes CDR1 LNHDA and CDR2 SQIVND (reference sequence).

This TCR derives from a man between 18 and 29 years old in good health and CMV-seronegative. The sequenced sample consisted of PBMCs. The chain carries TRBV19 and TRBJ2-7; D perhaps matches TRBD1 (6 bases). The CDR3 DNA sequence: TGTGCCAGTAGTATACGCGTTGCGGCAGGGGCCTCCTACGAGCAGTACTTC. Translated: CASSIRVAAGASYEQYF.